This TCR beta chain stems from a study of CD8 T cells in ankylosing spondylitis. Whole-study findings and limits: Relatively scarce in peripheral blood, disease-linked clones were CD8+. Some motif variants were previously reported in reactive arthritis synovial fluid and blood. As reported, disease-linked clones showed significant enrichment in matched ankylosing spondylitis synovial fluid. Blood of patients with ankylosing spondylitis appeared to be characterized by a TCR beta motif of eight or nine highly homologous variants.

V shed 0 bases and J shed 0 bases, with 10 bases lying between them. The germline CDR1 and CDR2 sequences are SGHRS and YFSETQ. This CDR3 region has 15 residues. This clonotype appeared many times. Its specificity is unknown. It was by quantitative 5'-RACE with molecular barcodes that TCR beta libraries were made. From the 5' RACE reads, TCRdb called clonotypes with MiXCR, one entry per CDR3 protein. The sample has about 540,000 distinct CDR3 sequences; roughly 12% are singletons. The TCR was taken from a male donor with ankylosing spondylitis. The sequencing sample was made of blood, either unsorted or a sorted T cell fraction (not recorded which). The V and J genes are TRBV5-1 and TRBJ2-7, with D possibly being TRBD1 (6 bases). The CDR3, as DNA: TGCGCCAGCAGCTTGGAAGGACAGAGCTCCTACGAGCAGTACTTC. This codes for CASSLEGQSSYEQYF. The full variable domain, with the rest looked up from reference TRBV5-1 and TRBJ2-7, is KAGVTQTPRYLIKTRGQQVTLSCSPISGHRSVSWYQQTPGQGLQFLFEYFSETQRNKGNFPGRFSGRQFSNSRSEMNVSTLELGDSALYLCASSLEGQSSYEQYFGPGTRLTVT.